This T cell receptor (beta chain) was recovered during a study of cytomegalovirus exposure and HLA in healthy donors. Donors were ostensibly healthy at sampling, although undocumented immune exposures were probable. The primer mix had 60 Vbeta and 13 Jbeta primers. Only in-frame clones appear in the TCRdb table, and some are missing; sequencing was by immunoSEQ multiplex PCR. The sample includes 60,000 to 85,000 clones, around 78% seen only once; the top ten take around 1.5%. This CDR3 is 15 amino acids long. V was trimmed by 5 bases and J by 0 bases, leaving 11 bases between them. The V gene's germline CDR1 is SEHNR and CDR2 FQNEAQ (reference sequence).

Sample: PBMCs. This chain connects TRBV7-9 to TRBJ2-4, with a weak D call TRBD2 (6 bases). The TCR sequence derives from a man aged 35 to 55 in good health and CMV-seronegative. The CDR3 spells CASSRNGGAKNIQYF. The CDR3 coding sequence is TGTGCCAGCAGCCGTAACGGGGGAGCCAAAAACATTCAGTACTTC.